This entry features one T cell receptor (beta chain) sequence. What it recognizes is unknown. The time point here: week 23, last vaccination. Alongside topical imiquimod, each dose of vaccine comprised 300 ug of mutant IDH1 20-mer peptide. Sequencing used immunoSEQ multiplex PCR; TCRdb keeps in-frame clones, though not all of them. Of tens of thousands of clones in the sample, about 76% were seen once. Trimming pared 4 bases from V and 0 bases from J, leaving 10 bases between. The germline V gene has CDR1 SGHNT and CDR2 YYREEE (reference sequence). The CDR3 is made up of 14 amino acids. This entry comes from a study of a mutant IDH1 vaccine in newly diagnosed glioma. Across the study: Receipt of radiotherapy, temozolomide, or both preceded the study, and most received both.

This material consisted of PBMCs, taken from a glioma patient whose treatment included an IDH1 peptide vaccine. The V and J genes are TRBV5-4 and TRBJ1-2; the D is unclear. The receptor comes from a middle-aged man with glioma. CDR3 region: CASSGPRTNYGYTF. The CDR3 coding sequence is TGTGCCAGCAGCGGACCACGAACTAACTATGGCTACACCTTC.